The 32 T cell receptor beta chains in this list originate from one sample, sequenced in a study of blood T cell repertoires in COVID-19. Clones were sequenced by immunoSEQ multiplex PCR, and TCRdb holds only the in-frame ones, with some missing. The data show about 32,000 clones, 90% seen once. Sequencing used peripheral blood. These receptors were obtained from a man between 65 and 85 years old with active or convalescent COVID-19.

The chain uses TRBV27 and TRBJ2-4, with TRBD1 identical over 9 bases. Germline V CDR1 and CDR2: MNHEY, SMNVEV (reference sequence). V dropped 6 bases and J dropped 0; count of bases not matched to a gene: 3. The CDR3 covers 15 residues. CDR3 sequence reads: CASRKTGGAKNIQYF. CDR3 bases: TGTGCCAGCAGGAAGACAGGGGGAGCCAAAAACATTCAGTACTTC.

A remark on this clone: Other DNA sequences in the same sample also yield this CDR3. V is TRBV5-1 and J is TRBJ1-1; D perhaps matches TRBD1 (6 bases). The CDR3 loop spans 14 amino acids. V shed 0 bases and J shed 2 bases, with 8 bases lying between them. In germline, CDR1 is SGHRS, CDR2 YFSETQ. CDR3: CASSLDRANTEAFF. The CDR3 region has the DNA TGCGCCAGCAGCTTGGACAGGGCTAACACTGAAGCTTTCTTT.

The CDR3 bases are TGTGCCAGCAGCTTACAACAGGGGGCCAATGAGCAGTTCTTC. Protein product: CASSLQQGANEQFF. This chain joins TRBV7-9 and TRBJ2-1, with 9 bases lining up with TRBD1. The V and J ends lost 2 bases and 6 bases, in that order; junction bases with no gene match: 2. Germline CDR1 is SEHNR and CDR2 is FQNEAQ (reference sequence). This CDR3 spans 14 amino acids.

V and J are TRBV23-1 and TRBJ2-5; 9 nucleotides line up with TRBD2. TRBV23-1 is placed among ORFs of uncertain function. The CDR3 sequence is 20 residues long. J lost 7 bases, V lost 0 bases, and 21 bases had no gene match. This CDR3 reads CASSQSGGIWLAGPAGTQYF. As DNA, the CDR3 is TGCGCCAGCAGTCAATCGGGTGGAATTTGGCTAGCGGGGCCTGCTGGGACCCAGTACTTC.

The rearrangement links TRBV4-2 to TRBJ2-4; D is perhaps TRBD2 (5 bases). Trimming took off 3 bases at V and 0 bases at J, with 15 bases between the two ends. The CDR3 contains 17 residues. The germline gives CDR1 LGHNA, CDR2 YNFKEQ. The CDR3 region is CASSHGDGDRAKNIQYF. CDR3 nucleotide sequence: TGTGCCAGCAGCCATGGAGACGGGGATCGAGCCAAAAACATTCAGTACTTC.

CDR3 region: CASGGALSRQPQHF. The DNA for the CDR3 is TGCGCCAGCGGCGGGGCCCTGAGTCGTCAGCCCCAGCATTTT. The V call is TRBV4-1, the J call TRBJ1-5; D possibly corresponds to TRBD1 (5 bases). V was trimmed by 8 bases and J by 6 bases, leaving 17 bases between them. The CDR3 consists of 14 residues. Germline CDR1 reads MGHRA; CDR2 reads YSYEKL.

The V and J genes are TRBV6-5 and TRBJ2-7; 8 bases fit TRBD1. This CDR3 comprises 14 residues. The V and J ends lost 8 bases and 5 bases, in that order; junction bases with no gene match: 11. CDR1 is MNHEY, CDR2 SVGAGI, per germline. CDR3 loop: CASGTGTGSHEQYF. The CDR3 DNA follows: TGTGCCAGCGGAACCGGGACAGGATCTCACGAGCAGTACTTC.

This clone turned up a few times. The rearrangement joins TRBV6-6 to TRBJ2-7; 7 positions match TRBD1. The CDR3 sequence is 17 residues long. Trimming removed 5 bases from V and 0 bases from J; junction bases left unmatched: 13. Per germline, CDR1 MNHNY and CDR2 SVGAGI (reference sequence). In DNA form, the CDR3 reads TGTGCCAGCAGTCGCGTCCCGGGACAGTCTTTCTCCTACGAGCAGTACTTC. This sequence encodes CASSRVPGQSFSYEQYF.

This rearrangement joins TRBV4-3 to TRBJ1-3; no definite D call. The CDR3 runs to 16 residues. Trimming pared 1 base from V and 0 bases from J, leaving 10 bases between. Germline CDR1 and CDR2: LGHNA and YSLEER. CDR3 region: CASSQGAYLSGNTIYF. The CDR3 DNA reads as TGCGCCAGCAGCCAAGGGGCATATCTCTCTGGAAACACCATATATTTT.

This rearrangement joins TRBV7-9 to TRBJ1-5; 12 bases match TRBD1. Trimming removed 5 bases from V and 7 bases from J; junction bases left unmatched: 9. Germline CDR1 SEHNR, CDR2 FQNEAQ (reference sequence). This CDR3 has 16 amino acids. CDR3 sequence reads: CASSPFSGTGGQPQHF. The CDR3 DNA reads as TGTGCCAGCAGCCCTTTCTCCGGGACAGGGGGCCAGCCCCAGCATTTT.

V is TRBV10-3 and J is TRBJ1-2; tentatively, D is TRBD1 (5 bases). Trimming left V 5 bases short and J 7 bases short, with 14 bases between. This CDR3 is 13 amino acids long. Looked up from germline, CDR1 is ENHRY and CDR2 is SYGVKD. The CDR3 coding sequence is TGTGCCATCAGTAGTGCAGGGCGAATTGGCTACACCTTC. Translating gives CAISSAGRIGYTF.

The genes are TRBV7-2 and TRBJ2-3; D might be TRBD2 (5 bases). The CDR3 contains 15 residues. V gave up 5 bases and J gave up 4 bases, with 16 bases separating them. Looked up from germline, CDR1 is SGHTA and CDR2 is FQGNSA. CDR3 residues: CASSPQRAGSDTQYF. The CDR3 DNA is TGTGCCAGCAGCCCACAGAGGGCGGGTTCAGATACGCAGTATTTT. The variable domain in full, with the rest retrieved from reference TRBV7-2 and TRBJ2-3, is GAGVSQSPSNKVTEKGKDVELRCDPISGHTALYWYRQSLGQGLEFLIYFQGNSAPDKSGLPSDRFSAERTGGSVSTLTIQRTQQEDSAVYLCASSPQRAGSDTQYFGPGTRLTVL.

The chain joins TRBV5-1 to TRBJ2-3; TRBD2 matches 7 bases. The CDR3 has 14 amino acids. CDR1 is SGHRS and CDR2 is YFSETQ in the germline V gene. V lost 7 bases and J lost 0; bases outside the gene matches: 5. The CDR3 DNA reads TGCGCCAGCCTCCGCGGGGGAAGCACAGATACGCAGTATTTT. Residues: CASLRGGSTDTQYF.

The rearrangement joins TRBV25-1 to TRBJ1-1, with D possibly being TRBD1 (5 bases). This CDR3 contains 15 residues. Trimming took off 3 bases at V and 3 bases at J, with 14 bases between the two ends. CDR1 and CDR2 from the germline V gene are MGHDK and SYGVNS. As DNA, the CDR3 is TGTGCCAGCAGTGACCCCGGGAGAGGGGACACTGAAGCTTTCTTT. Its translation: CASSDPGRGDTEAFF. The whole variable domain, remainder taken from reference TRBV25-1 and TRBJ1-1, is EADIYQTPRYLVIGTGKKITLECSQTMGHDKMYWYQQDPGMELHLIHYSYGVNSTEKGDLSSESTVSRIRTEHFPLTLESARPSHTSQYLCASSDPGRGDTEAFFGQGTRLTVV.

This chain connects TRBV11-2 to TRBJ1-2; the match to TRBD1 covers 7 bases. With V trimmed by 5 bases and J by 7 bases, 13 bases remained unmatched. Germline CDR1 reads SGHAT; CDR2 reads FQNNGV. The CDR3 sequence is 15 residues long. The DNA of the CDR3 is TGTGCCAGCAGCCCCTCTTACCGGGACAGCCCTGGCTACACCTTC. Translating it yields CASSPSYRDSPGYTF.

CDR3 amino acids: CASSLGQSSGNTIYF. DNA for the CDR3: TGTGCCAGCAGCTTAGGACAGAGCTCTGGAAACACCATATATTTT. The rearrangement uses TRBV11-2 and TRBJ1-3; D is perhaps TRBD1 (5 bases). Per the germline V gene, CDR1 is SGHAT and CDR2 is FQNNGV. The CDR3 spans 15 residues. Trimming stripped 1 base from V and 0 bases from J, with 7 bases between.

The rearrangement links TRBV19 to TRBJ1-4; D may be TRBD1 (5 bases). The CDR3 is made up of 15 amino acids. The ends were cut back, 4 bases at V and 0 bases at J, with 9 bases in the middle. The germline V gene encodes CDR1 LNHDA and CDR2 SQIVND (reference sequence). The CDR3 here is CASSRTFTTNEKLFF. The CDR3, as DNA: TGTGCCAGTAGTAGGACATTTACAACTAATGAAAAACTGTTTTTT. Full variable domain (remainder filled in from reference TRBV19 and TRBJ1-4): DGGITQSPKYLFRKEGQNVTLSCEQNLNHDAMYWYRQDPGQGLRLIYYSQIVNDFQKGDIAEGYSVSREKKESFPLTVTSAQKNPTAFYLCASSRTFTTNEKLFFGSGTQLSVL.

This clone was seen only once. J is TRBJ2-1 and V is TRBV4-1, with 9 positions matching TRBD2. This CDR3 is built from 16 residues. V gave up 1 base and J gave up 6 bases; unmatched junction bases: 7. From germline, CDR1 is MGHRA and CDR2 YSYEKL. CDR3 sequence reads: CASSQGTGTSRNEQFF. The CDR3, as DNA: TGCGCCAGCAGCCAAGGGACCGGGACTAGCCGCAATGAGCAGTTCTTC.

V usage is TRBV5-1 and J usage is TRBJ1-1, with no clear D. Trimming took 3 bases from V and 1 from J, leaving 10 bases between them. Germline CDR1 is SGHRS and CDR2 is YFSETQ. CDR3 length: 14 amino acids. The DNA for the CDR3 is TGCGCCAGCAGCTGGGGAGCTCAGAACACTGAAGCTTTCTTT. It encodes CASSWGAQNTEAFF.

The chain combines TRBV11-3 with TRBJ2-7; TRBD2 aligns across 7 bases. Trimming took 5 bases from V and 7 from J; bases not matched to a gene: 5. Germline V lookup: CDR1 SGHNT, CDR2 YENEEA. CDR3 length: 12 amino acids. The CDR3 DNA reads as TGTGCCAGCAGCACGAAGCGGGGAGAGCAGTACTTC. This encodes CASSTKRGEQYF.

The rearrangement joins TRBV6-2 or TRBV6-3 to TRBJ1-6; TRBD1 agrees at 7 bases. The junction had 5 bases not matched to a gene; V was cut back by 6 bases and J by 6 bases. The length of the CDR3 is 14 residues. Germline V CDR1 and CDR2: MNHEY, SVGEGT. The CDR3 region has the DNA TGTGCCAGCAGCAGACAGGGATCTAATTCACCCCTCCACTTT. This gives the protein CASSRQGSNSPLHF.

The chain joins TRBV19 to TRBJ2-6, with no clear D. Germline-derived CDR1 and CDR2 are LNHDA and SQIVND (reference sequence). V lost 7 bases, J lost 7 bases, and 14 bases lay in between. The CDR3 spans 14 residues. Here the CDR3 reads CASTRGGIANVLTF. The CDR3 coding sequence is TGTGCCAGTACCCGAGGCGGTATAGCCAACGTCCTGACTTTC.

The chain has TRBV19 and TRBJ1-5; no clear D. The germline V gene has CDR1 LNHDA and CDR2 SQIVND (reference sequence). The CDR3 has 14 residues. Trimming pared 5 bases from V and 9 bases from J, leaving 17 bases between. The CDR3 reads CASSAPWAIGPQHF. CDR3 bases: TGTGCCAGTAGTGCTCCATGGGCTATAGGGCCCCAGCATTTT.

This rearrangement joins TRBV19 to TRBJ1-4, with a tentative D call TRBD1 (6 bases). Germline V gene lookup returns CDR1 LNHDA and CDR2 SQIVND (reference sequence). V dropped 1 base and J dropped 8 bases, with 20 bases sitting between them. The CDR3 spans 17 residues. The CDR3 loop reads CASSIARQGRRGEKLFF. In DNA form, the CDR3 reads TGTGCCAGTAGTATAGCCCGCCAGGGGCGGCGTGGCGAAAAACTGTTTTTT. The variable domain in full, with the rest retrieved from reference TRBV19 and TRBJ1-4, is DGGITQSPKYLFRKEGQNVTLSCEQNLNHDAMYWYRQDPGQGLRLIYYSQIVNDFQKGDIAEGYSVSREKKESFPLTVTSAQKNPTAFYLCASSIARQGRRGEKLFFGSGTQLSVL.

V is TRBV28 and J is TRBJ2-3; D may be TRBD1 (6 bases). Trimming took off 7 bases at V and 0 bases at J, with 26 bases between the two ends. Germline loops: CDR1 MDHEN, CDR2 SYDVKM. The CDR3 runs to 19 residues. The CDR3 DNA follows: TGTGCCAGCATATCCCCGGACAGCCGATTCTCTTCGAGCACAGATACGCAGTATTTT. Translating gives CASISPDSRFSSSTDTQYF.

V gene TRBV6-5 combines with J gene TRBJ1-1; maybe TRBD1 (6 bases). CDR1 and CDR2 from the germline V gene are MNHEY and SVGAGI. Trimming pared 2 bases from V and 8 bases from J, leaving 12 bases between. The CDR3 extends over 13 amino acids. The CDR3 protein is CASSYTDGTEAFF. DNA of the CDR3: TGTGCCAGCAGTTACACCGACGGGACAGAAGCTTTCTTT.

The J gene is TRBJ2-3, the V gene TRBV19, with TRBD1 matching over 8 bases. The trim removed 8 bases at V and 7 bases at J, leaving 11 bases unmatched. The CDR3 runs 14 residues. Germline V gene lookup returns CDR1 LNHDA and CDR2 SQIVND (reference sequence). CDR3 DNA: TGTGCCAGTTCTGCCGGGACAGGATTTTATACGCAGTATTTT. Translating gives CASSAGTGFYTQYF.

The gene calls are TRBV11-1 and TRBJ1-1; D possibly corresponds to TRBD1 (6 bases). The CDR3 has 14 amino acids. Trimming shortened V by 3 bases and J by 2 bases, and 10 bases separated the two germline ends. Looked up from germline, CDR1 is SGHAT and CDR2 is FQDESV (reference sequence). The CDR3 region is CASSFRGANTEAFF. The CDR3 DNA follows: TGTGCCAGCAGCTTTCGGGGGGCTAACACTGAAGCTTTCTTT. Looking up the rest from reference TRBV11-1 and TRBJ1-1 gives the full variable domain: EAEVAQSPRYKITEKSQAVAFWCDPISGHATLYWYRQILGQGPELLVQFQDESVVDDSQLPKDRFSAERLKGVDSTLKIQPAELGDSAMYLCASSFRGANTEAFFGQGTRLTVV.

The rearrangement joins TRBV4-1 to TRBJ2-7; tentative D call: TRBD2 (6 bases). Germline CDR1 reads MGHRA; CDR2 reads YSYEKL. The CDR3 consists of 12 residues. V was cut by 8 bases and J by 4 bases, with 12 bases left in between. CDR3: CASGGHSYEQYF. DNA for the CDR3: TGCGCCAGCGGAGGGCATTCATACGAGCAGTACTTC.

Here the CDR3 DNA reads TGTGCCAGCAGCATCCGACAGGGGGTGAAGGCACCCTCCGAGCAGTACTTC. Protein product: CASSIRQGVKAPSEQYF. This rearrangement joins TRBV11-2 to TRBJ2-7, with TRBD1 matching 9 bases. This CDR3 has 17 amino acids. Germline V gives CDR1 SGHAT, CDR2 FQNNGV. V trimming: 5 bases; J trimming: 6 bases; junction bases outside the gene matches: 17.

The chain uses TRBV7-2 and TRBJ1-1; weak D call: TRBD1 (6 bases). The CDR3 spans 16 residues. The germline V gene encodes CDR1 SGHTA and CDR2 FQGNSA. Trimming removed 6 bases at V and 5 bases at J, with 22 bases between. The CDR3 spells CASRELYVAGDTEAFF. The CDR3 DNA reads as TGTGCCAGCAGAGAGTTATATGTGGCAGGGGATACTGAAGCTTTCTTT.

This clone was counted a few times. CDR3 coding DNA: TGTGCCATCAGATGGACAGCCGACACTGAAGCTTTCTTT. Translation gives CAIRWTADTEAFF. This chain connects TRBV10-3 to TRBJ1-1, with D possibly TRBD1 on 6 matching bases. CDR3 length: 13 residues. The V and J ends lost 6 bases and 3 bases respectively, with 11 bases between them. The germline CDR1 and CDR2 sequences are ENHRY and SYGVKD.